This TCR beta chain was identified during a study of shared clonotypes between healthy human individuals (dated by TCRdb to about 2020). For context, the study as a whole: A couple of women and three men aged 18 to 49 years were included in the cohort. Libraries were prepared and TCR repertoires were sequenced by different laboratories using diverse techniques, in order to increase sequencing depth and limit assay-specific biases. The study deeply sequenced blood TCR repertoires of about 5 healthy adults to estimate repertoire size and the extent of clonotype sharing between individuals. Per donor, three plates each were used for CD4 naive and CD4 memory, two for CD8 naive, and one for CD8 memory. Between about 0.9 and 9 billion PBMCs per donor were obtained by leukapheresis.

Germline trimming: 5 bases from V, 7 bases from J; junction bases outside gene matches: 8. Measured from the cysteine to the phenylalanine, the CDR3 is 15 residues long. Only the CDR3 portion is preserved as DNA: 45 bases, with reading frame beginning at the first base. Based on the germline V gene, the CDR1 and CDR2 sequences are SGHTS and YDEGEE. Donors were healthy HIV-negative adults with no recently reported acute infections or vaccinations. Every donor was a Caucasian adult living in Nashville, Tennessee, USA. CD8 memory samples combined magnetically selected CD45RO+ cells with CCR7-negative CD45RA+ effector memory (TemRA) cells. Blood was collected by leukapheresis, and PBMCs were isolated by Ficoll-Histopaque density gradient centrifugation and then cryopreserved in liquid nitrogen vapor phase. Analytical flow cytometry was used to check the purity and quantity of each magnetically sorted T cell population. From each sorted fraction, genomic DNA was isolated and quantified by UV absorbance on a Nanodrop 2000c.

General findings and caveats noted by the study authors: Pairwise subsampling led to the expectation that sequencing depth would affect the degree of clonotype sharing among donors. Only blood was sampled, and tissue TCR repertoires likely differ from those in blood. Around 5% of naive CD4, 3.5% of naive CD8, approximately 2% of memory CD4, and about 0.4% of memory CD8 clonotypes were shared across several donors. Compared with non-shared clonotypes, the clonotypes found in all four sorted-subset donors had higher generation probabilities. Naive subsets generally had larger estimated clonotype richness than memory subsets did. Rarefaction of sorted-subset datasets indicated incomplete sequencing despite the large sequencing depth. Because the study included only a small number of donors, the genetic and exposure-history diversity represented was limited.

In regard to this clone: The specificity of this receptor is unknown. One base away there is no much larger clone; base qualities are not given.

TCR CDR3 regions were amplified from genomic DNA by multiplex PCR using the deep immunoSEQ assay. Extracted genomic DNA from each cell subset was spread evenly across all wells of several immunoSEQ 96-well plates, with each plate serving as a replicate. Each replicate PCR for sorted subsets received roughly 0.2 ug genomic DNA, equal to around 32,000 T cell genomes. Purified libraries were quantified with a Qubit 3.0 fluorometer, sized on a Bioanalyzer 2100, and re-quantified with the KAPA Library Quantification kit. Each immunoSEQ 96-well plate was sequenced on its own single-read 150-cycle Illumina NextSeq 550 flow cell. Per the authors' processing: The immunoSEQ output contained only junctional sequences without quality scores, so filtering could not match that applied to full-length reads. Sequences were annotated with PyIR, a Python wrapper for IgBLAST v1.9, and V/J genes and CDR3 were assigned using IMGT germline references. Reads were removed for weak V/J assignments (E-value above 1e-6), missing CDR3, stop codons, out-of-frame junctions, or ambiguous translated residues. V3J clonotypes were defined as sequences sharing an identical inferred V gene, J gene, and CDR3 amino acid sequence. To compute the percentage overlap between repertoires, the number of shared unique clonotypes was divided by the size of the smaller repertoire. Repertoire richness was assessed with RTK rarefaction, the Chao1 estimator, and Recon v2.1 estimates of unobserved clonotypes. Generation probabilities were computed with OLGA for all TCRbeta clonotypes obtained by the gDNA method from four donors. The table comes from immuneACCESS by way of TCRdb, which keeps in-frame sequences with V and J called. Part of the clones is missing from these tables; in studies checked, under half for an unresolved V gene and the rest for unknown reasons. The D gene and trimming were derived from the DNA, and the V and J assignments and clone size from that table. The sample table records around 370,000 clones; around 96% of these occur just once. Clones ranked in the top ten supply 0.25% to 0.35% of the sample.

Sequences were obtained from memory CD8+ T cells sorted from blood. The label giving this sample's cell subset or site can be read as: CD45RO+ cells pooled with CCR7-negative TemRA cells. The source is a man aged 25 to 40 in good health. Rearrangement joined TRBV5-8 to TRBJ1-5, and 11 junction bases match TRBD1. The CDR3 in this case is CASRHPGQGGQPQHF. The DNA sequence reads TGTGCCAGCAGACATCCGGGACAGGGGGGCCAGCCCCAGCATTTT.